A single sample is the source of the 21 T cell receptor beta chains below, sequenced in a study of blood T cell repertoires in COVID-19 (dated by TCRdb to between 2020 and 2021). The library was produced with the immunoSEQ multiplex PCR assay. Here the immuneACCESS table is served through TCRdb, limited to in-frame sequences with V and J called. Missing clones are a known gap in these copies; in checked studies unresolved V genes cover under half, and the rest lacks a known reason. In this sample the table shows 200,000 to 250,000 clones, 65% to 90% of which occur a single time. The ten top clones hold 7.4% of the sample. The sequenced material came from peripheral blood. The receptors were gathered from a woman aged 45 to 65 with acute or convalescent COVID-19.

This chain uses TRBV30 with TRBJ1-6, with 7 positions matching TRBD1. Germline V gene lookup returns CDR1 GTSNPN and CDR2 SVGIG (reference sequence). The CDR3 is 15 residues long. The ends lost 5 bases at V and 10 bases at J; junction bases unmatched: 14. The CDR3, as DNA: TGTGCCTGGGGCGGCTCCGGGACAGACGGCTCACCCCTCCACTTT. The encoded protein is CAWGGSGTDGSPLHF.

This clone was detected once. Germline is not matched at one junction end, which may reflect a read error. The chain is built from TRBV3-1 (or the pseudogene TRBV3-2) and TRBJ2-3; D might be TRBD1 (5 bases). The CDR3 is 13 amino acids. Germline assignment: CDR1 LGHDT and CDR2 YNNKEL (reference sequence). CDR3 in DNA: TGTGCCAGCAGCCAAGGTGACAGTTACCCTACCGATTTT. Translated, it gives CASSQGDSYPTDF.

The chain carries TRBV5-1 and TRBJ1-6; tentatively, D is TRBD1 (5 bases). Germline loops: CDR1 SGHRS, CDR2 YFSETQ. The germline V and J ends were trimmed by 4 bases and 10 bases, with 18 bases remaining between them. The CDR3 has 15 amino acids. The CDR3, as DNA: TGCGCCAGCAGCCCGCGGGTCCGGGGGAACTCACCCCTCCACTTT. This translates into CASSPRVRGNSPLHF.

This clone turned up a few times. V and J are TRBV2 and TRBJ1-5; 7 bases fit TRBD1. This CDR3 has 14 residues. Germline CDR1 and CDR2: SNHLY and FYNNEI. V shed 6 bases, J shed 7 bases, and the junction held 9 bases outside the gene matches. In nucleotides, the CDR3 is TGTGCCAGCAGGGTAGACAGGGTTCACCAGCCCCAGCATTTT. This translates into CASRVDRVHQPQHF.

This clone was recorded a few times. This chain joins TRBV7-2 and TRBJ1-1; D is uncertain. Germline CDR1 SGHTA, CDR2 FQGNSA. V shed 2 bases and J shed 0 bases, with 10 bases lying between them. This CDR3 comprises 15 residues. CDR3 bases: TGTGCCAGCAGCTTACGAGGGCGCGTGAACACTGAAGCTTTCTTT. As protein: CASSLRGRVNTEAFF.

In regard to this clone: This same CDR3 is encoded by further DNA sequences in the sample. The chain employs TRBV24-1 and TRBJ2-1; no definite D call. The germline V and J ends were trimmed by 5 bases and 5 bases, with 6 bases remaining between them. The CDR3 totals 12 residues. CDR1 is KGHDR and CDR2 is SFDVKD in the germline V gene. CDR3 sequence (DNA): TGTGCCACCAGTGCCAGAAACAATGAGCAGTTCTTC. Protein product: CATSARNNEQFF.

CDR3 residues: CASSLDELANYGYTF. Written as DNA, the CDR3 is TGCGCCAGCAGCTTGGATGAACTAGCTAACTATGGCTACACCTTC. The genes are TRBV5-1 and TRBJ1-2; no clear D. The length of the CDR3 is 15 residues. Germline loops: CDR1 SGHRS, CDR2 YFSETQ. Trimming left V 0 bases short and J 0 bases short, with 9 bases between.

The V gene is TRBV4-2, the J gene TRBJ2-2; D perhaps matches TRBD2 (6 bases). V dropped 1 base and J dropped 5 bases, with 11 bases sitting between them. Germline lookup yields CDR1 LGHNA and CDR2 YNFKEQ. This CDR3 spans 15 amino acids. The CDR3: CASSQAGGGTGELFF. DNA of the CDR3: TGTGCCAGCAGCCAAGCTGGTGGGGGGACCGGGGAGCTGTTTTTT.

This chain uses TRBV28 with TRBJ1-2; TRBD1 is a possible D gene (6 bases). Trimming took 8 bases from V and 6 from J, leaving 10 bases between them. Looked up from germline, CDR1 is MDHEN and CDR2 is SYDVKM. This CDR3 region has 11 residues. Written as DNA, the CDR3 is TGTGCCAGCTGGGGGCCGAATGGCTACACCTTC. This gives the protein CASWGPNGYTF.

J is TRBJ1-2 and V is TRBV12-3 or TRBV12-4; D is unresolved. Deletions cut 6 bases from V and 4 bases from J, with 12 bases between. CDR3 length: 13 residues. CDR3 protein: CASSPPVSYGYTF. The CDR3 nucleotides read TGTGCCAGCAGCCCTCCGGTCTCCTATGGCTACACCTTC.

CDR3 in DNA: TGTGCCACCCGGGACAGGGGGGCCGGGGAGCTGTTTTTT. Translation: CATRDRGAGELFF. The V gene is TRBV6-5, the J gene TRBJ2-2; 11 nucleotides align to TRBD1. CDR1 and CDR2 (germline): MNHEY, SVGAGI. This CDR3 contains 13 residues. J was trimmed by 6 bases and V by 10 bases; bases with no gene match: 4.

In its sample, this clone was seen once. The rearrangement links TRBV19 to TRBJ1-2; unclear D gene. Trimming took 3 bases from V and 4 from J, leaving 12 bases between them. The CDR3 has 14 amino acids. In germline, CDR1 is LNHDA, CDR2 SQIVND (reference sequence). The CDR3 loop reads CASSISYSSYGYTF. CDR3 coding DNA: TGTGCCAGTAGTATTTCCTACAGCTCCTATGGCTACACCTTC.

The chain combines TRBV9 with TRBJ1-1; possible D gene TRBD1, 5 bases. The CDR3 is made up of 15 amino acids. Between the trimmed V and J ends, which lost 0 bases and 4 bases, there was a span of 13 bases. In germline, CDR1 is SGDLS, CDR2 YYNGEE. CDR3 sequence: CASSVGGELVTEAFF. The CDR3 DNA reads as TGTGCCAGCAGCGTAGGGGGGGAGTTGGTCACTGAAGCTTTCTTT. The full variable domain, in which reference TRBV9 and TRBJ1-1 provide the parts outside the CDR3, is DSGVTQTPKHLITATGQRVTLRCSPRSGDLSVYWYQQSLDQGLQFLIQYYNGEERAKGNILERFSAQQFPDLHSELNLSSLELGDSALYFCASSVGGELVTEAFFGQGTRLTVV.

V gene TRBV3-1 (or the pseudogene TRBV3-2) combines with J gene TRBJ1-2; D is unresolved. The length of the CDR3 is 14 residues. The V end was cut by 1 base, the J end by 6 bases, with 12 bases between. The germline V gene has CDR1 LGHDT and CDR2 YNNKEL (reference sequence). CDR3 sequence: CASSQVSSRHGYTF. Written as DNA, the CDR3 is TGTGCCAGCAGCCAAGTTTCCAGCAGGCATGGCTACACCTTC.

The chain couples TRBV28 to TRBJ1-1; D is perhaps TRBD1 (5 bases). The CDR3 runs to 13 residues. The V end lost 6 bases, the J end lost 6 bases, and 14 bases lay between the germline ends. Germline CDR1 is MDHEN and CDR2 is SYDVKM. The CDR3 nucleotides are TGTGCCAGCAGAAGATCAGGGATCTCTGAAGCTTTCTTT. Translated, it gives CASRRSGISEAFF.

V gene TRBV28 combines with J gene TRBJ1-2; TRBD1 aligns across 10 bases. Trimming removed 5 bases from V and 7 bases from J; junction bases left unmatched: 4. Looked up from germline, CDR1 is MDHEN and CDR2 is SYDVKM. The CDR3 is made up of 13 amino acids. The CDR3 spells CASSRQGAGGYTF. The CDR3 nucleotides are TGTGCCAGCAGTAGACAGGGGGCTGGTGGCTACACCTTC.

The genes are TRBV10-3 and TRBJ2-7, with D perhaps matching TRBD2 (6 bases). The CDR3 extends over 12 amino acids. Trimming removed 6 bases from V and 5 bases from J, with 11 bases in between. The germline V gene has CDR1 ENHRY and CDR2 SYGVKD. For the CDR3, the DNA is TGTGCCATCAGGGGACTCGATAACGAGCAGTACTTC. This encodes CAIRGLDNEQYF.

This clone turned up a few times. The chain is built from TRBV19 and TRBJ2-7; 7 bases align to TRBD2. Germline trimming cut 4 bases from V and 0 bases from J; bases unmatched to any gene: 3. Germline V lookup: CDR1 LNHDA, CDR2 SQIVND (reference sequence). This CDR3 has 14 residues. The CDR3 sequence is CASSRLATSYEQYF. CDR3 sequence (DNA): TGTGCCAGTAGTAGACTAGCAACCTCCTACGAGCAGTACTTC.

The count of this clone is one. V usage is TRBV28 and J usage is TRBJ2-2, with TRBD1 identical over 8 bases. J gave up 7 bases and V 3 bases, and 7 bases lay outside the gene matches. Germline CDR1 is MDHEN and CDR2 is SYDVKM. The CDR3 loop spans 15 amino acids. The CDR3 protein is CASSFMQGAFGELFF. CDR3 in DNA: TGTGCCAGCAGTTTTATGCAGGGGGCGTTCGGGGAGCTGTTTTTT.

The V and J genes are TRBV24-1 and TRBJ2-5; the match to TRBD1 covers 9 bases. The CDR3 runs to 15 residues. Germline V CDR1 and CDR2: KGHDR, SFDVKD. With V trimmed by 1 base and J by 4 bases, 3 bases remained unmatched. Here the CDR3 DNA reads TGTGCCACCAGTGATTTCGGGACAGGGCCAGAGACCCAGTACTTC. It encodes CATSDFGTGPETQYF.

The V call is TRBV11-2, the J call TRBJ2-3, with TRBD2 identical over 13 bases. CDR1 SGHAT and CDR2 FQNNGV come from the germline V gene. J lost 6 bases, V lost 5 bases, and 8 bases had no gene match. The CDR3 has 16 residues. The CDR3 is CASSDRLAGGVDTQYF. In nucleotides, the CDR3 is TGTGCCAGCAGCGACAGACTAGCGGGAGGAGTTGATACGCAGTATTTT.